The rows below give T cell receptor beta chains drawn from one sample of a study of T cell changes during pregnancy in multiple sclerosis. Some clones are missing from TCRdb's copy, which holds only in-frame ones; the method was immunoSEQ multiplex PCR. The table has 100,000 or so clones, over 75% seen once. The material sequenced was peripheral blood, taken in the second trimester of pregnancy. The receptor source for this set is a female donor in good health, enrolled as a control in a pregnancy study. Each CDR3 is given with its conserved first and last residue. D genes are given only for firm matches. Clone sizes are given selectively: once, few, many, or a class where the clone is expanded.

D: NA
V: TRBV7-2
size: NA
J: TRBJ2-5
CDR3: CASTSSRRGETQYF
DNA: TGTGCCAGCACCTCATCAAGGCGCGGAGAGACCCAGTACTTC

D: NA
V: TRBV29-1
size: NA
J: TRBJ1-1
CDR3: CSVLPSRGTEAFF
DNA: TGCAGCGTCCTGCCCTCCCGGGGCACTGAAGCTTTCTTT

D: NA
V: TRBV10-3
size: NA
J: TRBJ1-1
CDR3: CAISESKLQGIRNTEAFF
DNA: TGTGCCATCAGTGAGTCGAAGCTACAGGGTATACGGAACACTGAAGCTTTCTTT

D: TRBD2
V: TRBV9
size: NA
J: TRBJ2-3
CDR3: CASSSRLAGGHDTQYF
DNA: TGTGCCAGCAGCTCCCGTCTAGCGGGAGGGCACGATACGCAGTATTTT

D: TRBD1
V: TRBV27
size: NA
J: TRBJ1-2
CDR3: CASWDRGLEGYGYTF
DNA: TGTGCCAGCTGGGACAGGGGTTTGGAGGGCTATGGCTACACCTTC

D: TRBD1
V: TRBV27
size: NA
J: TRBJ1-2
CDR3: CASSYRTGGGYTF
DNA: TGTGCCAGCAGTTACAGGACAGGGGGCGGCTACACCTTC

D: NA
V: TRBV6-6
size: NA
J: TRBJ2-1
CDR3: CASGISSYNEQFF
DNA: TGTGCCAGCGGCATCAGCTCCTACAATGAGCAGTTCTTC

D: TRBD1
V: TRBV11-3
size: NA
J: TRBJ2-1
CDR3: CASSPWKGAKNEQFF
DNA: TGTGCCAGCAGCCCCTGGAAGGGGGCGAAAAATGAGCAGTTCTTC

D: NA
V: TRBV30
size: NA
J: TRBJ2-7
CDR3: CAWSPLGAYEQYF
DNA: TGTGCCTGGAGTCCCCTCGGGGCCTACGAGCAGTACTTC

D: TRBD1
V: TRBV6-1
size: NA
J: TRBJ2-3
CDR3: CASSVDRGTDTQYF
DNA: TGTGCCAGCAGCGTGGACAGGGGCACAGATACGCAGTATTTT

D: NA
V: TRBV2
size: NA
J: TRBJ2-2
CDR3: CASSRGGGYTGELFF
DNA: TGTGCCAGCAGCCGAGGTGGGGGGTACACCGGGGAGCTGTTTTTT

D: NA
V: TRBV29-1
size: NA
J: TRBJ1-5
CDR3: CSAGQYSNQPQHF
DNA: TGCAGCGCCGGACAGTATAGCAATCAGCCCCAGCATTTT

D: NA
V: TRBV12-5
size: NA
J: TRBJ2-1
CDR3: CASGLEPRGHEQFF
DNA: TGTGCTAGTGGTTTGGAGCCCAGAGGGCATGAGCAGTTCTTC

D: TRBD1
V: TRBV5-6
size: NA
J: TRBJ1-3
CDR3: CASTPGGSGNTIYF
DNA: TGTGCCAGCACCCCAGGGGGCTCTGGAAACACCATATATTTT

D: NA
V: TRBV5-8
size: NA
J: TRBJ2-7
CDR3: CASSLGSRLTYEQYF
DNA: TGTGCCAGCAGCTTGGGATCTCGACTAACCTACGAGCAGTACTTC

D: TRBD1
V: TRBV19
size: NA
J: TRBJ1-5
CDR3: CASSIEVGQGRMRDQPQHF
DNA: TGTGCCAGTAGTATAGAAGTTGGACAGGGGAGAATGAGAGATCAGCCCCAGCATTTT

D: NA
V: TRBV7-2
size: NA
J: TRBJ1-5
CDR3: CASSWGGGGLGNQPQHF
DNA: TGTGCCAGCAGCTGGGGGGGCGGCGGGTTGGGCAATCAGCCCCAGCATTTT

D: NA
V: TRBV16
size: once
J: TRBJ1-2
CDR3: CASSPQTGANYGYTF
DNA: TGTGCCAGCAGCCCTCAGACAGGCGCTAACTATGGCTACACCTTC

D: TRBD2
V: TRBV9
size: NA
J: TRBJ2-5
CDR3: CASSVAGGPETQYF
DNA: TGTGCCAGCAGCGTAGCGGGAGGGCCAGAGACCCAGTACTTC